This TCR beta chain was recovered during a study of graft-versus-host responses after intestinal transplantation. Overall study: Multivisceral, liver-intestinal, or isolated intestinal transplants were received by the recipients. Whole-study results and caveats: Recipient marrow showed GvH clones, some seen first in ileum or blood.

Details on this clone: Its antigen is still unknown.

Profiling relied on immunoSEQ multiplex PCR, and the TCRdb table lists in-frame clones only, not all of them. In the table there are more than 13,000 clones, almost 70% of which are singletons. The CDR3 sequence is 13 residues long. Trimming left V 0 bases short and J 6 bases short, with 7 bases between. CDR1 is MGHRA, CDR2 YSYEKL, per germline. Tissue processing of the graft released intraepithelial and lamina propria lymphocytes from it. V gene TRBV4-1 combines with J gene TRBJ2-3; D call uncertain. The sequence was obtained from a human patient who received an intestinal transplant, so some T cells may come from the graft donor. Material: ileum tissue, obtained approximately 690 days after intestinal transplantation. The CDR3 DNA reads TGCGCCAGCAGCCAAGATAGTGGGGATACGCAGTATTTT. Translated, it gives CASSQDSGDTQYF.